This TCR beta chain was captured by sequencing in a study of cytomegalovirus exposure and HLA in healthy donors. Study as a whole: Unique TCRs from HLA-typed donors, roughly 89 million of them, were held in an early data release.

This PCR relied on a set of 60 Vbeta primers and 13 Jbeta primers. TCRdb's table, derived via immunoSEQ multiplex PCR, lists solely in-frame clones and lacks some. The sample lists about 160,000 clones; roughly 70% were seen once. Points from the study as a whole: Under in vitro conditions, a few CMV-associated chains were confirmed as specific for CMV antigens. Later analysis suggested links between common viral pathogens and several top significant clusters. In an earlier analysis, in some 500 donors, most V segments appeared productive either ~90% or ~30% of the time.

Germline CDR1 is SNHLY and CDR2 is FYNNEI. This CDR3 region has 14 residues. Between the trimmed V and J ends, which lost 6 bases and 3 bases, there was a span of 15 bases. In the case of this clone: Its cognate antigen is unknown.

The sequence was collected from a woman aged 30 to 39 in good health and CMV-seronegative. The chain is built from TRBV2 and TRBJ2-7; tentative D call: TRBD1 (6 bases). The sequencing sample was made of PBMCs. CDR3 sequence reads: CASRPDRIGYEQYF. The DNA of the CDR3 is TGTGCCAGCAGACCGGACAGAATTGGCTACGAGCAGTACTTC.